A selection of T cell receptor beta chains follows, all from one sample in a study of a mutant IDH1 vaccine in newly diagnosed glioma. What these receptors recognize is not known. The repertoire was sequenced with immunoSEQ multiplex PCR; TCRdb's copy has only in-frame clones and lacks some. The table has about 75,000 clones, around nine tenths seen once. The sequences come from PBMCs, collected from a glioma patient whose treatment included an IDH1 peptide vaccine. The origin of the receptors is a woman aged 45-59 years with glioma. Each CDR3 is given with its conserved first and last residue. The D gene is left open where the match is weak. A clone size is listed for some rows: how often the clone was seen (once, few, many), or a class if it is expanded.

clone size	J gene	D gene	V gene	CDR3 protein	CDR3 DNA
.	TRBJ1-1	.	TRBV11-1	CASSLAVVGTEAFF	TGTGCCAGCAGCTTAGCGGTAGTCGGAACTGAAGCTTTCTTT
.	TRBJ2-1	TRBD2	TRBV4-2	CASSHGSGTYNEQFF	TGTGCCAGCAGCCATGGGAGCGGGACCTACAATGAGCAGTTCTTC
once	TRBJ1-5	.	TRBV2	CASSDGGNQPQHF	TGTGCCAGCAGTGACGGGGGAAATCAGCCCCAGCATTTT
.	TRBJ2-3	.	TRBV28	CASSSSERGTDTQYF	TGTGCCAGCAGTTCCTCGGAGCGGGGCACAGATACGCAGTATTTT
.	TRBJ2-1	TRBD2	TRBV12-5	CASGLVVGGITYNEQFF	TGTGCTAGTGGTTTGGTAGTGGGAGGGATCACCTACAATGAGCAGTTCTTC
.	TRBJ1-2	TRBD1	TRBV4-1	CASSLGTGANYGYTF	TGCGCCAGCAGCCTTGGGACAGGGGCTAACTATGGCTACACCTTC
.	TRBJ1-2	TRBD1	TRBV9	CASSALTGRGYTF	TGTGCCAGCAGCGCCCTGACAGGGCGAGGCTACACCTTC
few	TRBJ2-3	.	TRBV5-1	CASSTRGTQDTQYF	TGCGCCAGCAGCACCAGGGGCACCCAAGATACGCAGTATTTT
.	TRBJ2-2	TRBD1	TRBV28	CASSRQDRVGGELFF	TGTGCCAGCTCGCGGCAAGACAGGGTGGGCGGGGAGCTGTTTTTT
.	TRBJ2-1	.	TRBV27	CASSRRDEQFF	TGTGCCAGCAGCCGGCGGGATGAGCAGTTCTTC
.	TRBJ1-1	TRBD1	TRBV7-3	CASSAGTGSMNTEAFF	TGTGCCAGCAGCGCCGGGACAGGGAGCATGAACACTGAAGCTTTCTTT
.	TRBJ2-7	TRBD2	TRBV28	CASRTSGRYEQYF	TGTGCCAGCAGGACTAGCGGGAGATACGAGCAGTACTTC
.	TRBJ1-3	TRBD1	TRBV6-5	CASRTGDAGNTIYF	TGTGCCAGCCGGACAGGGGACGCTGGAAACACCATATATTTT
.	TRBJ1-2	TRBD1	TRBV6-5	CASSYTTGTNYGYTF	TGTGCCAGCAGTTATACGACAGGGACTAACTATGGCTACACCTTC
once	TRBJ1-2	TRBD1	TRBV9	CASSSGTGPYGYTF	TGTGCCAGCAGCTCAGGGACAGGACCGTATGGCTACACCTTC
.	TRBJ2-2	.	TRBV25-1	CASSGNTGELFF	TGTGCCAGCAGTGGGAACACCGGGGAGCTGTTTTTT
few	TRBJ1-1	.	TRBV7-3	CASSIPEAGLTEAFF	TGTGCCAGCAGCATACCAGAAGCAGGCCTCACTGAAGCTTTCTTT
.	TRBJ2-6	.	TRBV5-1	CASSLVDSSSGANVLTF	TGCGCCAGCAGCTTGGTAGACAGCAGCTCTGGGGCCAACGTCCTGACTTTC
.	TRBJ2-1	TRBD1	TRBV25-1	CASSEPTGGAGHEQFF	TGTGCCAGCAGTGAACCGACAGGGGGCGCAGGACATGAGCAGTTCTTC
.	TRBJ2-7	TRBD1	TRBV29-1	CSVEELRQGAHEQYF	TGCAGCGTTGAAGAGCTCCGCCAGGGGGCCCACGAGCAGTACTTC
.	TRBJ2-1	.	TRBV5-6	CASSFGRLGSSYNEQFF	TGTGCCAGCAGCTTTGGACGATTGGGGAGCTCCTACAATGAGCAGTTCTTC
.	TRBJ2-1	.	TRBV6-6	CASSPAGSPSYNEQFF	TGTGCCAGCAGCCCGGCGGGCTCCCCTTCCTACAATGAGCAGTTCTTC
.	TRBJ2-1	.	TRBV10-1	CASSLSSNAYNEQFF	TGCGCCAGCAGTTTATCATCGAACGCCTACAATGAGCAGTTCTTC
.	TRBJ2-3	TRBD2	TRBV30	CAWSVVPPPTSGSDTQYF	TGTGCCTGGAGTGTAGTCCCCCCCCCGACTAGCGGGAGTGATACGCAGTATTTT
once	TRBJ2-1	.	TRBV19	CASSFRTAAREQFF	TGTGCCAGTAGTTTCCGGACAGCTGCGAGGGAGCAGTTCTTC
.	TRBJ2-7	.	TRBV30	CAWTSSSHEQYF	TGTGCCTGGACATCCTCCAGCCACGAGCAGTACTTC
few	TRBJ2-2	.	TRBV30	CAWSEGVSTGELFF	TGTGCCTGGAGTGAGGGGGTTTCCACCGGGGAGCTGTTTTTT
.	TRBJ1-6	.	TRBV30	CAWRGQGWYNSPLHF	TGTGCCTGGAGGGGGCAGGGCTGGTATAATTCACCCCTCCACTTT
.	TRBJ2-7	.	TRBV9	CASSVIASMGAEQYF	TGTGCCAGCAGCGTCATAGCGTCAATGGGAGCCGAGCAGTACTTC
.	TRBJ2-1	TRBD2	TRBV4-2	CASSQDRLAGVSYNEQFF	TGTGCCAGCAGCCAAGATCGGCTAGCGGGAGTCTCCTACAATGAGCAGTTCTTC
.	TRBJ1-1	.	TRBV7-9	CASSLGQGRTEAFF	TGTGCCAGCAGCTTGGGGCAGGGCCGGACTGAAGCTTTCTTT
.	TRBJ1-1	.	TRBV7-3	CASSLRKGTEAFF	TGTGCCAGCAGCTTAAGGAAGGGGACTGAAGCTTTCTTT
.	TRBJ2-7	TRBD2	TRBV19	CASSRPPAGAYEQYF	TGTGCCAGTAGCAGGCCCCCGGCGGGAGCCTACGAGCAGTACTTC
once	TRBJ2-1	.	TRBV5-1	CASSLVSGYNEQFF	TGCGCCAGCAGCTTGGTCAGCGGGTACAATGAGCAGTTCTTC
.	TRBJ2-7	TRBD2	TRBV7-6	CASSPLTSGGSYEQYF	TGTGCCAGCAGCCCCCTAACTAGCGGAGGCTCCTACGAGCAGTACTTC
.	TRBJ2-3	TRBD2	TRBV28	CASSLRPSGSTFPSTDTQYF	TGTGCCAGCAGTTTAAGGCCTAGCGGGAGCACCTTCCCCAGCACAGATACGCAGTATTTT
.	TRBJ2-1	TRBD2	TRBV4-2	CASSQGGLAGVGNEQFF	TGTGCCAGCAGCCAAGGGGGACTAGCGGGAGTCGGGAATGAGCAGTTCTTC
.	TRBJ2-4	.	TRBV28	CASSPTGKWNSIQYF	TGTGCCAGCAGTCCTACAGGGAAATGGAACAGCATTCAGTACTTC
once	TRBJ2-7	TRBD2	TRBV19	CASSPTGLADYEQYF	TGTGCCAGTAGTCCGACGGGACTAGCGGACTACGAGCAGTACTTC
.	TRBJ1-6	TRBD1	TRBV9	CASSWDSWYSPLHF	TGTGCCAGCAGTTGGGACAGCTGGTATTCACCCCTCCACTTT
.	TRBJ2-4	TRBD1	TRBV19	CASRAQGQGRRGIQYF	TGTGCCAGTAGGGCCCAGGGACAGGGGCGCAGAGGCATTCAGTACTTC
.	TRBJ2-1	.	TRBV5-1	CASSLVAGVRNEQFF	TGCGCCAGCAGCTTGGTGGCAGGGGTTAGGAATGAGCAGTTCTTC
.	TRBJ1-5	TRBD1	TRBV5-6	CASSFGTGGHPQHF	TGTGCCAGCAGCTTTGGGACAGGGGGGCACCCCCAGCATTTT
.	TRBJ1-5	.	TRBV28	CASSRRRGPQHF	TGTGCCAGCAGTCGTAGAAGGGGGCCCCAGCATTTT
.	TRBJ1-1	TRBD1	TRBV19	CASSRGAAGGKNTEAFF	TGTGCCAGTAGTCGGGGGGCGGCAGGGGGCAAGAACACTGAAGCTTTCTTT
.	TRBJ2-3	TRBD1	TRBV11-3	CASSAGQGDEDTQYF	TGTGCCAGCAGCGCCGGACAGGGGGATGAAGATACGCAGTATTTT
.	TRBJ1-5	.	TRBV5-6	CASSQDGNQPQHF	TGTGCCAGCAGTCAGGATGGCAATCAGCCCCAGCATTTT
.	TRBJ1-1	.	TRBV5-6	CASSLVGYTEAFF	TGTGCCAGCAGCTTGGTTGGTTACACTGAAGCTTTCTTT
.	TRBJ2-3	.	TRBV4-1	CASSQTSIPLVDTQYF	TGCGCCAGCAGCCAAACATCCATTCCCCTAGTGGATACGCAGTATTTT
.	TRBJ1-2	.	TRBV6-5	CASRYEGTLNYGYTF	TGTGCCAGCAGGTACGAAGGGACACTGAACTATGGCTACACCTTC
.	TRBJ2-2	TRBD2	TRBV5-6	CASSFPLAGAGELFF	TGTGCCAGCAGCTTCCCACTAGCGGGAGCCGGGGAGCTGTTTTTT
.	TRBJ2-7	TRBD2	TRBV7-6	CASSASGSPSYEQYF	TGTGCCAGCAGTGCTAGCGGGAGTCCCTCCTACGAGCAGTACTTC
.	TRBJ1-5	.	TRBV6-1	CASSSLNNQPQHF	TGTGCCAGCAGCTCACTAAACAATCAGCCCCAGCATTTT
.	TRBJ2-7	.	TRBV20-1	CSVLAVYEQYF	TGCAGTGTTTTAGCGGTCTACGAGCAGTACTTC